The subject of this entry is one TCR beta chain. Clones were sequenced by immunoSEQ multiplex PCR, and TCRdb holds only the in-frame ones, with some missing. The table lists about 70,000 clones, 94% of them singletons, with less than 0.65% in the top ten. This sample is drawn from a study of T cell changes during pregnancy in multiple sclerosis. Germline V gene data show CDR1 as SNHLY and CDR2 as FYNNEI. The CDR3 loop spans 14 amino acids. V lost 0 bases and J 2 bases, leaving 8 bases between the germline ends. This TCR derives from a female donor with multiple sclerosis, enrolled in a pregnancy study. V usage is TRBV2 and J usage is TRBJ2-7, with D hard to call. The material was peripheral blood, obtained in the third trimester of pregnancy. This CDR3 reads CASSEAYRAYEQYF. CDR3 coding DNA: TGTGCCAGCAGTGAAGCGTACCGAGCCTACGAGCAGTACTTC.